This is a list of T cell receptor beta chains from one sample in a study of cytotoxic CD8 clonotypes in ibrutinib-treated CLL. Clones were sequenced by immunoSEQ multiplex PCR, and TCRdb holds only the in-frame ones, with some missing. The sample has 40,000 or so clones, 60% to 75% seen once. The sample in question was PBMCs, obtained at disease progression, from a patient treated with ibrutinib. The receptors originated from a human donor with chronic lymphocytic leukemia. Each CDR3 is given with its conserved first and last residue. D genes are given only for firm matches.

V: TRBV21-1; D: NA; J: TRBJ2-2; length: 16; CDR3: CASSKWRGEDTGELFF
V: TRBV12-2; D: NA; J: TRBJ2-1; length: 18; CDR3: CASRLGARSAFSYNEQFF
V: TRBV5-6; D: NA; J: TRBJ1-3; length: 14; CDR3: CASSLMGAGNTIYF
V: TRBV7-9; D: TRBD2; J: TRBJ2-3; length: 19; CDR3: CASSLSSRLAGGSTDTQYF
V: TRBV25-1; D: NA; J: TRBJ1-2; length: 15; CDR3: CASSDPRQTNYGYTF
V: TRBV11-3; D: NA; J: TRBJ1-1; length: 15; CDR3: CASSLGSGAGTEAFF
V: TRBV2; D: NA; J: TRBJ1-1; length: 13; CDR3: CASSGPVDTEAFF
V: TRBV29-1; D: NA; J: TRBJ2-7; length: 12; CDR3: CSVLQGTYEQYF
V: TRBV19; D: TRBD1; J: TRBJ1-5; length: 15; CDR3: CASSIGGTGGQPQHF
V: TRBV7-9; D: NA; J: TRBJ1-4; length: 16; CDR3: CASSTGVDGANEKLFF
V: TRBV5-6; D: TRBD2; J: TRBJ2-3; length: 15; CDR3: CASSATSGPANTQYF
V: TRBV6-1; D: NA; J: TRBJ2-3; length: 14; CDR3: CASSEQGQGGAQYF
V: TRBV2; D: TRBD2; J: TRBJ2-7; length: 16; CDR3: CASRGPSGGSSYEQYF
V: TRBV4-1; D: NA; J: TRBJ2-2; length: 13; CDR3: CASLESMTGELFF
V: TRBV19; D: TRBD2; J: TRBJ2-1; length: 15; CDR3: CASSASGRVYNEQFF
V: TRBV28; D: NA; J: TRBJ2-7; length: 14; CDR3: CASSLTGRSYEQYF
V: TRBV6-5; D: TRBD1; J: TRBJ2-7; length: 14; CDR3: CASRSTGGLYEQYF
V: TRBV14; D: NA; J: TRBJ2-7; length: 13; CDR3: CASSQPDSYEQYF
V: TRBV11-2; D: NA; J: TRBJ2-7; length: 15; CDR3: CASNENRVPTYEQYF
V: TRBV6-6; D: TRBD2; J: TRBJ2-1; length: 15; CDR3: CASSGSGGSYNEQFF
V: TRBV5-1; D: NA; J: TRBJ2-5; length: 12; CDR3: CASSESEETQYF
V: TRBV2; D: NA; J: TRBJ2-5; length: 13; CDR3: CASSELGLETQYF
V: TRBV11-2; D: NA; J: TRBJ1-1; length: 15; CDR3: CASSQAGQMNTEAFF
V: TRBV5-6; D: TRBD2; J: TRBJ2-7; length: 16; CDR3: CASSRKLAEHSYEQYF
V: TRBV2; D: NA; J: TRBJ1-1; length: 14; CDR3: CASRDSWMNTEAFF
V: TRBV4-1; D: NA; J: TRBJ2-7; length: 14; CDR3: CASSQGSSAYEQYF
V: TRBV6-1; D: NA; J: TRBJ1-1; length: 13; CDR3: CASSTDLNTEAFF
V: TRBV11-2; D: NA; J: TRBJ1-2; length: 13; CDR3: CASSTTSNQGYTF
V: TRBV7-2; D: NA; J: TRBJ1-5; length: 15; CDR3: CASSLGPNSNQPQHF
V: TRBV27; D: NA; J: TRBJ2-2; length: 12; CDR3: CASSFITGELFF
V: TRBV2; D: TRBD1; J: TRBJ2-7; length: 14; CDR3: CAIKGTGGRNEQYF
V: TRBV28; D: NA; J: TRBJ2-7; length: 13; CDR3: CASRRGGSYEQYF
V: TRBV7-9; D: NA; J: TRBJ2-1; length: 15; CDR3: CASSSGPGSDNEQFF
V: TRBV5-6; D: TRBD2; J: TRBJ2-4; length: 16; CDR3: CASSWASGTAKNIQYF
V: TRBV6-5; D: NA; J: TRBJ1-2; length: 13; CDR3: CASSRQDNYGYTF
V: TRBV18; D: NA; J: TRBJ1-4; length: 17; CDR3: CASSPPDWIATNEKLFF
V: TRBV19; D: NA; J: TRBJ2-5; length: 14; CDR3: CASSTRQVGETQYF